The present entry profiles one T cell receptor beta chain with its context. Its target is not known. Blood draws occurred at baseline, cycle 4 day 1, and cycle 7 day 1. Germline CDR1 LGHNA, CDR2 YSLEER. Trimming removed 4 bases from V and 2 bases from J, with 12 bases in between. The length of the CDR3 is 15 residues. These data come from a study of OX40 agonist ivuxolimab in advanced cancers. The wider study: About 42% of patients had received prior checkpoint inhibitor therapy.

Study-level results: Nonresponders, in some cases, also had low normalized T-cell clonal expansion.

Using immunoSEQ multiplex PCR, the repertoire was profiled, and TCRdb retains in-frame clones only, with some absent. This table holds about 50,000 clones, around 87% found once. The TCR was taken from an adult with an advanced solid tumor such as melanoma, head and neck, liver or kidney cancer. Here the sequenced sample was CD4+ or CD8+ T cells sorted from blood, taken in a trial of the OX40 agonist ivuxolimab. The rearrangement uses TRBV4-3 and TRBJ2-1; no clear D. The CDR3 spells CASSLDNAAYNEQFF. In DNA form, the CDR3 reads TGCGCCAGCAGCCTGGATAATGCAGCCTACAATGAGCAGTTCTTC.